The 13 T cell receptor beta chains reported below all come from one sample, sequenced in a study of T cells in tuberculosis (dated by TCRdb to 2016 to 2018). Thawed, overnight-rested PBMC were stained with GMM-loaded CD1B tetramer, a Live/Dead dye and anti-CD3, then sorted on a FACS Aria II. The CD1B tetramers were loaded with C32 glucose monomycolate that had been purified from Rhodococcus equi. Library preparation used the immunoSEQ multiplex PCR assay. What TCRdb holds here is the immuneACCESS table cut down to in-frame rearrangements. Part of the clones is not present; checked against another copy, under half of the missing clones reflect an unresolved V gene, and the others are unexplained. Recorded for this sample are 80,000 to 90,000 clones; roughly 93% of them occurred a single time. The ten largest clones capture over 1.5% of the sample. The sample taken for sequencing was CD1b-GMM tetramer-negative cells sorted from PBMCs. The label giving this sample's cell subset or site can be read as: T cells not binding CD1B-GMM tetramer, sorted from same donor. The receptor set was obtained from an adult woman with latent tuberculosis.

This chain joins TRBV21-1 and TRBJ2-4; the D call TRBD2 from the table was never checked on the DNA. TRBV21-1 constitutes a pseudogene. This CDR3 has 15 residues. Written as DNA, the CDR3 is TGTGCCAGCAGCAAGGCAGGACTAGCCAAAAACATTCAGTACTTC. It specifies CASSKAGLAKNIQYF.

The V gene is TRBV4-1, the J gene TRBJ2-4; tentative D call: TRBD1 (5 bases). The CDR3 covers 15 residues. Trimming cost V 2 bases and J 1 base, with 9 bases left between them. Germline lookup yields CDR1 MGHRA and CDR2 YSYEKL. As DNA, the CDR3 is TGCGCCAGCAGCCAACCGACAGCCGCCAAAAACATTCAGTACTTC. Amino acids: CASSQPTAAKNIQYF.

The V gene is TRBV5-8, the J gene TRBJ1-2, with 8 bases aligning to TRBD1. CDR3 length: 16 residues. The ends lost 4 bases at V and 6 bases at J; junction bases unmatched: 14. The germline gives CDR1 SGHTS, CDR2 YDEGEE. The CDR3 region is CASSPETDRVRDGYTF. DNA of the CDR3: TGTGCCAGCAGCCCCGAGACGGACAGGGTTAGGGATGGCTACACCTTC.

The J gene is TRBJ2-7, the V gene TRBV6-1; 7 bases line up with TRBD1. Unmatched junction bases numbered 2, after V lost 4 bases and J lost 2 bases. Looked up from germline, CDR1 is MNHNS and CDR2 is SASEGT. The CDR3 extends over 13 amino acids. CDR3 sequence (DNA): TGTGCCAGCAGTGTAGGGGGCCCCTACGAGCAGTACGTC. It codes for CASSVGGPYEQYV.

The chain combines TRBV4-3 with TRBJ2-7; no firm D call. V was clipped by 1 base and J by 1 base, with 11 bases between them. The CDR3 length is 15 residues. Germline loops: CDR1 LGHNA, CDR2 YSLEER. CDR3 bases: TGCGCCAGCAGCCAAGTGGGCCGCCTGTCCTACGAGCAGTACGTC. Its translation is CASSQVGRLSYEQYV.

This clone occurred a few times. The V and J genes are TRBV6-6 and TRBJ2-7; 9 bases agree with TRBD2. CDR1 and CDR2 (germline): MNHNY, SVGAGI (reference sequence). V lost 2 bases to trimming and J lost 3 bases; unmatched junction nucleotides: 5. CDR3 length: 15 residues. The CDR3 spells CASSYRASGDYEQYF. CDR3 in DNA: TGTGCCAGCAGTTACCGAGCTAGCGGGGACTACGAGCAGTACTTC.

V is TRBV9 and J is TRBJ1-1; 9 bases align to TRBD1. The CDR3 consists of 14 residues. The germline V gene encodes CDR1 SGDLS and CDR2 YYNGEE. V lost 3 bases, J lost 4 bases, and 4 bases stayed unmatched. CDR3 amino acids: CASSGQTGGTEAFF. In DNA form, the CDR3 reads TGTGCCAGCAGCGGCCAGACAGGGGGCACTGAAGCTTTCTTT.

The chain employs TRBV6-1 and TRBJ2-5; no firm D call. The V gene's germline CDR1 is MNHNS and CDR2 SASEGT. The V and J ends lost 8 bases and 5 bases respectively, with 15 bases between them. There are 13 residues in the CDR3. CDR3 sequence: CASFERRRETQYF. CDR3 nucleotide sequence: TGTGCCAGCTTTGAGCGACGAAGGGAGACCCAGTACTTC.

The V call is TRBV27, the J call TRBJ2-5; 9 bases align to TRBD1. The germline CDR1 and CDR2 sequences are MNHEY and SMNVEV (reference sequence). With 2 bases clipped from V and 4 bases from J, the junction kept 2 bases outside the gene matches. This CDR3 has 14 residues. CDR3 sequence reads: CASSLQDRGETQYF. As DNA, the CDR3 is TGTGCCAGCAGTTTACAGGACAGGGGAGAGACCCAGTACTTC.

The DNA for the CDR3 is TGTGCCAGCAGGGGACCCCCAACCGCTAGCGGGGGGATTGAGTGTTTTTGCGAGCAGTACGTC. Translation: CASRGPPTASGGIECFCEQYV. The chain employs TRBV27 and TRBJ2-7; 11 nucleotides align to TRBD2. Germline CDR1 is MNHEY and CDR2 is SMNVEV (reference sequence). The CDR3 has 21 amino acids. Trimming cost V 6 bases and J 6 bases; bases outside gene matches: 28.

The gene calls are TRBV5-6 and TRBJ2-2; tentatively, D is TRBD2 (6 bases). CDR3 length equals 15 residues. V lost 3 bases and J 7 bases, leaving 16 bases between the germline ends. Germline V gene lookup returns CDR1 SGHDT and CDR2 YYEEEE. The chain's CDR3 is CASSSTRDAYGELFF. The CDR3 DNA reads as TGTGCCAGCAGCTCGACGCGGGACGCTTACGGGGAGCTGTTTTTT.

Notes on this clone: The same CDR3 is also encoded by other DNA sequences in this sample. The V gene is TRBV11-3, the J gene TRBJ2-3; 9 bases are shared with TRBD2. CDR3 length: 15 residues. The V gene end was trimmed by 5 bases and the J gene end by 4 bases; junction bases not matched to a gene: 7. Germline CDR1 reads SGHNT; CDR2 reads YENEEA. In DNA, the CDR3 is TGTGCCAGCAGCCCGGGGGCGGGGGGGCCAGATACGCAGTATTTT. The encoded protein is CASSPGAGGPDTQYF.

The chain carries TRBV5-1 and TRBJ2-1, with TRBD2 matching over 12 bases. V was pared by 4 bases and J by 9 bases, with 8 bases of the junction left unmatched. The germline CDR1 and CDR2 sequences are SGHRS and YFSETQ. The CDR3 spans 15 residues. The DNA of the CDR3 is TGCGCCAGCAGCCGGACTAGCGGGGCGGTACGTGAGCAGTTCTTC. Its translation: CASSRTSGAVREQFF.